The 23 T cell receptor beta chains below were found in one sample sequenced in a study of shared T cell receptors in the human thymus. Generated by immunoSEQ multiplex PCR, the TCRdb table keeps only in-frame clones and is missing some. The repertoire consists of about 660,000 clones, with 88% occurring once and the leading ten covering around 0.01%. The sample was also linked to a second study, of human thymus T cells.

Input material: thymocytes. The receptor source for this set is a boy younger than two with a congenital heart defect.

The chain is built from TRBV28 and TRBJ2-3; 11 bases match TRBD2. Looked up from germline, CDR1 is MDHEN and CDR2 is SYDVKM. Trimming removed 5 bases from V and 3 bases from J; junction bases left unmatched: 7. This CDR3 has 16 residues. CDR3 bases: TGTGCCAGCAGTAGACTAGCGGGGCCTGGAACAGATACGCAGTATTTT. Translated, it gives CASSRLAGPGTDTQYF.

Only a few counts were recorded for this clone. The chain has TRBV19 and TRBJ2-2, with 9 bases fitting TRBD1. With 5 bases clipped from V and 7 bases from J, the junction kept 8 bases outside the gene matches. The germline gives CDR1 LNHDA, CDR2 SQIVND (reference sequence). CDR3 size: 15 residues. CDR3 DNA: TGTGCCAGTAGTGTGGGACAGGGTGGGGTCGGGGAGCTGTTTTTT. Translating gives CASSVGQGGVGELFF.

The rearrangement uses TRBV28 and TRBJ1-2, with 8 nucleotides matching TRBD1. The germline V gene encodes CDR1 MDHEN and CDR2 SYDVKM. J lost 4 bases, V lost 6 bases, and 10 bases had no gene match. The CDR3 length is 15 residues. CDR3: CASRAFRTGPYGYTF. In DNA, the CDR3 is TGTGCCAGCAGGGCCTTTCGGACAGGGCCCTATGGCTACACCTTC.

The chain recombines TRBV12-5 with TRBJ2-6, with D perhaps matching TRBD1 (5 bases). With 4 bases removed from V and 0 bases from J, the gap between germline ends came to 10 bases. This CDR3 contains 16 residues. CDR1 and CDR2 from the germline V gene are LGHNT and FRNRAP. CDR3 in amino acids: CASGSDRSSGANVLTF. The CDR3, as DNA: TGTGCTAGTGGTTCTGACAGAAGCTCTGGGGCCAACGTCCTGACTTTC.

The chain has TRBV7-9 and TRBJ2-7, with 7 bases matching TRBD1. The CDR3 loop spans 14 amino acids. Losses at the gene ends were 4 bases for V and 5 bases for J; bases not matched to a gene: 8. Per the germline V gene, CDR1 is SEHNR and CDR2 is FQNEAQ (reference sequence). The DNA for the CDR3 is TGTGCCAGCAGCTCCTCCGACAGGGCCCACGAGCAGTACTTC. This translates into CASSSSDRAHEQYF.

The V and J genes are TRBV9 and TRBJ2-7, with D possibly TRBD2 on 5 matching bases. Germline CDR1 and CDR2: SGDLS and YYNGEE. The CDR3 consists of 12 residues. Deletions cut 9 bases from V and 2 bases from J, with 12 bases between. The CDR3 DNA follows: TGTGCCACTCTCCGGGGAACCTACGAGCAGTACTTC. It specifies CATLRGTYEQYF.

The chain employs TRBV27 and TRBJ2-7, with a tentative D call TRBD1 (5 bases). The CDR3 is 15 amino acids. The germline CDR1 and CDR2 sequences are MNHEY and SMNVEV (reference sequence). V was cut by 3 bases and J by 3 bases, with 15 bases left in between. The CDR3 DNA is TGTGCCAGCAGTTTTGGCCAGGGTTATCTCTACGAGCAGTACTTC. Its protein product is CASSFGQGYLYEQYF.

This chain connects TRBV4-1 to TRBJ2-7; no reliable D call. The CDR3 covers 18 residues. Trimming stripped 0 bases from V and 0 bases from J, with 18 bases between. Looked up from germline, CDR1 is MGHRA and CDR2 is YSYEKL. The chain's CDR3 is CASSQDLSLIRGSYEQYF. CDR3 in DNA: TGCGCCAGCAGCCAAGATCTTTCTCTTATTCGAGGCTCCTACGAGCAGTACTTC.

This chain connects TRBV4-1 to TRBJ2-7, with D possibly matching TRBD2 (6 bases). V dropped 0 bases and J dropped 7 bases, with 10 bases sitting between them. The germline CDR1 and CDR2 sequences are MGHRA and YSYEKL. The CDR3 has 13 residues. CDR3 DNA sequence: TGCGCCAGCAGCCAAGAGCTAGCGTGGGAGCAGTACTTC. It translates to CASSQELAWEQYF.

The gene calls are TRBV2 and TRBJ2-1; 9 bases line up with TRBD2. The V and J ends lost 1 base and 5 bases, in that order; junction bases with no gene match: 9. This CDR3 contains 17 residues. Germline lookup yields CDR1 SNHLY and CDR2 FYNNEI. Here the CDR3 DNA reads TGTGCCAGCAGTGAAGGCGCGAGGGCGGGAGGGGACAATGAGCAGTTCTTC. It encodes CASSEGARAGGDNEQFF.

The V call is TRBV7-9, the J call TRBJ2-1; 9 bases agree with TRBD2. In germline, CDR1 is SEHNR, CDR2 FQNEAQ (reference sequence). V lost 5 bases to trimming and J lost 4 bases; unmatched junction nucleotides: 18. The CDR3 covers 19 residues. The DNA for the CDR3 is TGTGCCAGCAGCACCTATGAACCTTGGCGGGAGGGCCTTTACAATGAGCAGTTCTTC. It specifies CASSTYEPWREGLYNEQFF.

The chain uses TRBV7-3 and TRBJ2-3; maybe TRBD2 (5 bases). The CDR3 is made up of 14 amino acids. Trimming pared 2 bases from V and 4 bases from J, leaving 10 bases between. The germline V gene has CDR1 SGHTA and CDR2 FQGTGA. The CDR3 here is CASSLGLRADTQYF. Written as DNA, the CDR3 is TGTGCCAGCAGCTTAGGGCTGAGGGCAGATACGCAGTATTTT. The variable domain in full, completed from reference TRBV7-3 and TRBJ2-3, reads GAGVSQTPSNKVTEKGKYVELRCDPISGHTALYWYRQSLGQGPEFLIYFQGTGAADDSGLPNDRFFAVRPEGSVSTLKIQRTERGDSAVYLCASSLGLRADTQYFGPGTRLTVL.

This sequence joins TRBV19 and TRBJ2-5; D gene uncertain. From germline, CDR1 is LNHDA and CDR2 SQIVND (reference sequence). The CDR3 runs to 13 residues. Trimming removed 5 bases from V and 5 bases from J, with 12 bases in between. CDR3 region: CASSFAFRETQYF. CDR3 bases: TGTGCCAGTAGTTTCGCTTTTCGGGAGACCCAGTACTTC.

This clone was seen just once. The V call is TRBV21-1, the J call TRBJ1-2; the tabulated D call, TRBD1, remains unverified against the DNA. TRBV21-1 is recorded as a pseudogene. The CDR3 is 20 residues long. The CDR3 DNA reads TGTGCCAGCAGCAAAGAGGGGGGTCAGACAGGGGCCGAAGCTAACTATGGCTACACCTTC. Translation: CASSKEGGQTGAEANYGYTF.

This clone was observed a handful of times. The genes are TRBV2 and TRBJ2-4; 14 nucleotides agree with TRBD2. This CDR3 spans 18 amino acids. Germline trimming cut 6 bases from V and 1 base from J; bases unmatched to any gene: 8. From germline, CDR1 is SNHLY and CDR2 FYNNEI. CDR3 loop: CASRATSGRAPAKNIQYF. In DNA, the CDR3 is TGTGCCAGCAGGGCGACTAGCGGGAGGGCCCCGGCCAAAAACATTCAGTACTTC.

A few counts support this clone. The chain carries TRBV10-3 and TRBJ2-1; D is ambiguous. V lost 2 bases to trimming and J lost 8 bases, with 13 bases between them. CDR1 is ENHRY and CDR2 is SYGVKD in the germline V gene. The CDR3 runs to 14 residues. As DNA, the CDR3 is TGTGCCATCAGTGAGCGTAGAACTCCCCATGAGCAGTTCTTC. As protein: CAISERRTPHEQFF.

The chain couples TRBV7-9 to TRBJ2-3; D may be TRBD2 (6 bases). CDR1 is SEHNR and CDR2 is FQNEAQ in the germline V gene (reference sequence). CDR3 length equals 17 residues. Trimming removed 1 base from V and 0 bases from J, with 14 bases in between. The CDR3 reads CASSLGRLSGSTDTQYF. In DNA form, the CDR3 reads TGTGCCAGCAGCTTAGGGAGGCTTAGCGGTAGCACAGATACGCAGTATTTT. The complete variable domain, with remaining parts taken from reference TRBV7-9 and TRBJ2-3, reads DTGVSQNPRHKITKRGQNVTFRCDPISEHNRLYWYRQTLGQGPEFLTYFQNEAQLEKSRLLSDRFSAERPKGSFSTLEIQRTEQGDSAMYLCASSLGRLSGSTDTQYFGPGTRLTVL.

The chain is built from TRBV9 and TRBJ2-3, with D tentatively TRBD1 (5 bases). The CDR3 has 16 amino acids. From germline, CDR1 is SGDLS and CDR2 YYNGEE. V was cut by 7 bases and J by 2 bases, with 20 bases left in between. The CDR3 DNA reads as TGTGCCAGCTCAGGTGGGGCTCAAAGGCCCACAGATACGCAGTATTTT. It encodes CASSGGAQRPTDTQYF.

The rearrangement uses TRBV23-1 and TRBJ2-3; the D gene is possibly TRBD2 (6 bases). TRBV23-1 is placed among ORFs of uncertain function. V was cut by 2 bases and J by 4 bases, with 13 bases left in between. The CDR3 runs to 15 residues. CDR3: CASSQGGGVPDTQYF. The CDR3 DNA is TGCGCCAGCAGTCAAGGAGGAGGGGTCCCAGATACGCAGTATTTT.

This rearrangement joins TRBV30 to TRBJ2-1, with 7 bases that match TRBD2. After removal of 3 bases from V and 8 bases from J, the junction contained 13 bases not matched to a gene. Germline-derived CDR1 and CDR2 are GTSNPN and SVGIG (reference sequence). CDR3 length: 15 residues. In nucleotides, the CDR3 is TGTGCCTGGAGCGTGGGAAGTTGGGCGGGAGATGAGCAGTTCTTC. It translates to CAWSVGSWAGDEQFF. Variable domain in full (rest from reference TRBV30 and TRBJ2-1): SQTIHQWPATLVQPVGSPLSLECTVEGTSNPNLYWYRQAAGRGLQLLFYSVGIGQISSEVPQNLSASRPQDRQFILSSKKLLLSDSGFYLCAWSVGSWAGDEQFFGPGTRLTVL.

The chain uses TRBV10-3 and TRBJ2-7; D remains ambiguous. This CDR3 is built from 15 residues. Germline values: CDR1 ENHRY, CDR2 SYGVKD. Trimming stripped 4 bases from V and 0 bases from J, with 13 bases between. CDR3 loop: CAISGISGFSYEQYF. In nucleotides, the CDR3 is TGTGCCATCAGTGGTATATCGGGTTTCTCCTACGAGCAGTACTTC.

The gene calls are TRBV4-1 and TRBJ2-4; the match to TRBD2 covers 11 bases. The CDR3 is 22 residues long. V shed 0 bases, J shed 0 bases, and the junction held 16 bases outside the gene matches. Germline CDR1 is MGHRA and CDR2 is YSYEKL. The CDR3 loop is CASSQEKTTSGNPRLAKNIQYF. The CDR3 nucleotides are TGCGCCAGCAGCCAAGAGAAAACGACTAGCGGGAACCCCAGATTAGCCAAAAACATTCAGTACTTC.

V usage is TRBV6-1 and J usage is TRBJ2-6, with D tentatively TRBD1 (6 bases). CDR3 length: 15 amino acids. V was trimmed by 2 bases and J by 5 bases, leaving 10 bases between them. Germline lookup yields CDR1 MNHNS and CDR2 SASEGT. The CDR3 is CASSEPRDRANVLTF. In DNA, the CDR3 is TGTGCCAGCAGTGAACCCCGGGACAGGGCCAACGTCCTGACTTTC.